Listed here are 13 T cell receptor beta chains from one sample, sequenced in a study of blood T cells in healthy people across ages. Next came a second PCR, run for about 7 to 12 cycles, which used a sample-barcoded 5' primer along with a J-beta primer mix. TCRdb re-analysed the 5' RACE reads in MiXCR, keeping a single row per CDR3 protein. The sample consists of roughly 1,800,000 distinct CDR3 sequences, 49% of them appearing once. Sequencing input: blood. The receptors were sampled from a woman in her thirties or forties in good health.

This sequence joins TRBV6-6 and TRBJ2-3; TRBD1 matches 8 bases. Germline V lookup: CDR1 MNHNY, CDR2 SVGAGI (reference sequence). This CDR3 is 13 amino acids long. V lost 7 bases and J lost 5; bases outside the gene matches: 5. CDR3 nucleotide sequence: TGTGCCAGCAAGAATACAGGGGGAGATACGCAGTATTTT. As protein: CASKNTGGDTQYF.

The chain links TRBV4-1 to TRBJ2-1, with D perhaps matching TRBD2 (5 bases). Looked up from germline, CDR1 is MGHRA and CDR2 is YSYEKL. The V end lost 0 bases, the J end lost 10 bases, and 22 bases lay between the germline ends. This CDR3 has 17 amino acids. The CDR3, as DNA: TGCGCCAGCAGCCAAGATCTTGTGGACTCCACCCTATCAGAGCAGTTCTTC. It specifies CASSQDLVDSTLSEQFF.

This clonotype occurred a few times. This chain joins TRBV7-2 and TRBJ2-3, with 8 bases aligning to TRBD2. The CDR3 spans 18 residues. Germline V gene data show CDR1 as SGHTA and CDR2 as FQGNSA. Germline trimming cut 0 bases from V and 5 bases from J; bases unmatched to any gene: 13. In DNA form, the CDR3 reads TGTGCCAGCAGCTTAGCGGTCACTAGCGGATCCTTGGAAGATACGCAGTATTTT. It encodes CASSLAVTSGSLEDTQYF. Looking up the rest from reference TRBV7-2 and TRBJ2-3 gives the full variable domain: GAGVSQSPSNKVTEKGKDVELRCDPISGHTALYWYRQSLGQGLEFLIYFQGNSAPDKSGLPSDRFSAERTGGSVSTLTIQRTQQEDSAVYLCASSLAVTSGSLEDTQYFGPGTRLTVL.

The gene calls are TRBV4-3 and TRBJ1-4, with 9 bases identical to TRBD1. The DNA end favors TRBJ2-2, so the J call may be wrong. CDR1 and CDR2 from the germline V gene are LGHNA and YSLEER. This CDR3 contains 15 residues. CDR3 sequence (DNA): TGCGCCAGCAGCGAATTTAGACAGGGGGCCGGGGAGCTGTTTTTT. Translation gives CASSEFRQGAGELFF.

This chain uses TRBV6-2 or TRBV6-3 with TRBJ2-7; D call uncertain. The germline V and J ends were trimmed by 2 bases and 0 bases, with 11 bases remaining between them. Germline CDR1 MNHEY, CDR2 SVGEGT. This CDR3 has 15 amino acids. The CDR3 is CASSYHVGVSYEQYF. In DNA form, the CDR3 reads TGTGCCAGCAGTTACCATGTAGGAGTCTCCTACGAGCAGTACTTC.

CDR3 sequence (DNA): TGTGCCAGCAGCAAAGGGGCGGGGGCCTTATACAATGAGCAGTTCTTC. As protein: CASSKGAGALYNEQFF. The chain joins TRBV21-1 to TRBJ2-1; TRBD1, the D gene given by the table, was not confirmed from the DNA. TRBV21-1 is termed a pseudogene. The CDR3 extends over 16 amino acids.

This clonotype was seen a few times. CDR3 coding DNA: TGCAGTGCAAAACGGTATTCCTACAATGAGCAGTTCTTC. As protein: CSAKRYSYNEQFF. The V gene is TRBV20-1, the J gene TRBJ2-1, with unresolved D. This CDR3 comprises 13 residues. V shed 6 bases and J shed 1 base, with 10 bases lying between them. Germline CDR1 reads DFQATT; CDR2 reads SNEGSKA (reference sequence).

This clonotype was seen more than once but under ten times. CDR3 sequence reads: CASSLVAKNTGELFF. DNA for the CDR3: TGCGCCAGCAGCTTGGTCGCCAAGAACACCGGGGAGCTGTTTTTT. V and J are TRBV5-1 and TRBJ2-2; no clear D. CDR1 and CDR2 (germline): SGHRS, YFSETQ. Trimming pared 0 bases from V and 1 base from J, leaving 7 bases between. This CDR3 contains 15 residues.

V is TRBV24-1 and J is TRBJ2-1, with TRBD2 matching over 9 bases. The CDR3 covers 18 residues. Germline lookup yields CDR1 KGHDR and CDR2 SFDVKD. The J segment lost 3 bases and the V segment lost 5 bases, leaving 13 bases of the junction unmatched. The CDR3 reads CATSGTGTSTPRYNEQFF. CDR3 nucleotides: TGTGCCACCAGTGGGACCGGGACTAGCACCCCTCGCTACAATGAGCAGTTCTTC.

The chain uses TRBV5-1 and TRBJ2-3; D is possibly TRBD1 or TRBD2 (7 bases each). The CDR3 totals 15 residues. Trimming pared 4 bases from V and 4 bases from J, leaving 16 bases between. Germline V gives CDR1 SGHRS, CDR2 YFSETQ. CDR3 DNA: TGCGCCAGCAGCGCCAGGGGGGGTGTCGCAGATACGCAGTATTTT. It encodes CASSARGGVADTQYF.

This clonotype came up a few times. The chain carries TRBV29-1 and TRBJ2-3; perhaps TRBD2 as D (7 bases). This CDR3 region has 14 residues. Germline V CDR1 and CDR2: SQVTM, ANQGSEA. V was shortened by 7 bases and J by 5 bases, with 19 bases between the two germline ends. The CDR3 region is CSAGGAQRRDTQYF. The CDR3 DNA follows: TGCAGCGCTGGGGGGGCTCAACGCCGAGATACGCAGTATTTT.

The chain links TRBV5-1 to TRBJ2-1; D not resolved. Trimming took 0 bases from V and 8 from J, leaving 12 bases between them. The CDR3 is 14 residues long. The germline V gene encodes CDR1 SGHRS and CDR2 YFSETQ. The CDR3 spells CASSLGPAKDEQFF. The CDR3 nucleotides read TGCGCCAGCAGCTTGGGGCCCGCCAAGGATGAGCAGTTCTTC.

This clonotype has just a few counts. The chain has TRBV4-3 and TRBJ2-1; 9 bases are a match to TRBD2. The CDR3 loop spans 12 amino acids. Germline V gene sequence: CDR1 LGHNA, CDR2 YSLEER. Losses at the gene ends were 7 bases for V and 9 bases for J; bases not matched to a gene: 4. CDR3 nucleotide sequence: TGCGCCAGCAAAGGCGGGGGGGTTGAGCAGTTCTTC. Protein product: CASKGGGVEQFF.